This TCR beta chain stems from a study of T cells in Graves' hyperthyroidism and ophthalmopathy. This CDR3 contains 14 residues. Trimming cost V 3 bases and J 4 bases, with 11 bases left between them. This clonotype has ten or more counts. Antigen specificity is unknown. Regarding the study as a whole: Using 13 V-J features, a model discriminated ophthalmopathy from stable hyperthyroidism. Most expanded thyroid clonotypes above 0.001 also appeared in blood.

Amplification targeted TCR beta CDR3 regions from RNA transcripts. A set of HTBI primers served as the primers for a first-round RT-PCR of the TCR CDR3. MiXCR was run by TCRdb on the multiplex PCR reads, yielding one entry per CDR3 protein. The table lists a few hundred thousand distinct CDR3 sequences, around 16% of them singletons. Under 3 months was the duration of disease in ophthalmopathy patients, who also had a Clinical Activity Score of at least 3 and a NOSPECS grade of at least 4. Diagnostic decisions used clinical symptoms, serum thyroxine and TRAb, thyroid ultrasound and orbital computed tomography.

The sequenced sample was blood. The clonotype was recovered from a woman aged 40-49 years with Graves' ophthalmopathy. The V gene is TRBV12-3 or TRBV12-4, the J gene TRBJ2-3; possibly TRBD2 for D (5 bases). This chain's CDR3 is CASSFAGMADTQYF. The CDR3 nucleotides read TGTGCCAGCAGTTTCGCCGGGATGGCAGATACGCAGTATTTT.